This T cell receptor beta chain was found in a study of blood T cells in healthy people across ages. For the second PCR, which ran for roughly 6 to 12 cycles, a sample-barcoded 5' primer and a J-beta primer mix were used. TCRdb recomputed calls from the 5' RACE reads with MiXCR, one row per CDR3 protein. This table has about 930,000 distinct CDR3 sequences, almost 30% appearing once. Germline V gene lookup returns CDR1 MNHNY and CDR2 SVGAGI (reference sequence). The ends lost 4 bases at V and 15 bases at J; junction bases unmatched: 9. CDR3 length: 12 residues. This clonotype was recorded a few times. The sample was also reused in another study, on T cells of mothers and their children. Per that study: The sample comes from some ten healthy Caucasian donors: mothers and children. In related and unrelated pairs alike, thymic selection shapes TCR recombination output, with inherited differences minor.

The clonotype comes from a woman between 35 and 50 years old in good health. The V and J genes are TRBV6-6 and TRBJ1-5, with TRBD1 matching 7 bases. The sequenced sample consisted of blood. This CDR3 is CASSSTTGRMHF. The CDR3 DNA follows: TGTGCCAGCAGTTCCACGACAGGGAGAATGCATTTT.